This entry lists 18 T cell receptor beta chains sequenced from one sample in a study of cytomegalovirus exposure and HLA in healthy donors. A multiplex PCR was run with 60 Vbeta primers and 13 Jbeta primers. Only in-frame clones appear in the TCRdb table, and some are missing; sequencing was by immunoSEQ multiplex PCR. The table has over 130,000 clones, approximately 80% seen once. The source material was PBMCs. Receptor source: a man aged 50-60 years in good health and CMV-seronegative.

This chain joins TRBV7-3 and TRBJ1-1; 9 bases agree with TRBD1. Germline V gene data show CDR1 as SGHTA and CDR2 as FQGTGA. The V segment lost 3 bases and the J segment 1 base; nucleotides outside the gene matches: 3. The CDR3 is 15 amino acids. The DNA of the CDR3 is TGTGCCAGCAGCTTTGGGGGACAGGGGAACACTGAAGCTTTCTTT. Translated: CASSFGGQGNTEAFF.

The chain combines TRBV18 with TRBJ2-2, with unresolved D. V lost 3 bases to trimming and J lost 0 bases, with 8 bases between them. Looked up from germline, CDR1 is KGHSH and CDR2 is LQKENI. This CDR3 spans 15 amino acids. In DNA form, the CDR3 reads TGTGCCAGCTCACCGATCACGGCGAACACCGGGGAGCTGTTTTTT. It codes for CASSPITANTGELFF.

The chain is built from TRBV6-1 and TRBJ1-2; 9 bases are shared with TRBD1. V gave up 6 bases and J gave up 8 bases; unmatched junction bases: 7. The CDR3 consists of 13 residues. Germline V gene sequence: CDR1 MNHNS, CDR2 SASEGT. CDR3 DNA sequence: TGTGCCAGCAGGGCAGGACAGGGGAGGGGCTACACCTTC. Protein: CASRAGQGRGYTF.

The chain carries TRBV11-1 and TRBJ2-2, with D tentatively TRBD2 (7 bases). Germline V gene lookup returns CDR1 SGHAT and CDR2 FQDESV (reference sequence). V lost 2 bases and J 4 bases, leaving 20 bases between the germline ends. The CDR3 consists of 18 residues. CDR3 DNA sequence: TGTGCCAGCAGCTTAATCTGGGGGGGGCCCGGTGGCACCGGGGAGCTGTTTTTT. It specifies CASSLIWGGPGGTGELFF.

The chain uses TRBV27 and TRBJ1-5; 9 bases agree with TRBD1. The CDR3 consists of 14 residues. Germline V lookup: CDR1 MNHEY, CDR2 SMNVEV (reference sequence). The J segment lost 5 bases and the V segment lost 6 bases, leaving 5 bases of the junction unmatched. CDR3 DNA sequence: TGTGCCAGCAGCCAGGACAGGGGTGATCAGCCCCAGCATTTT. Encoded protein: CASSQDRGDQPQHF.

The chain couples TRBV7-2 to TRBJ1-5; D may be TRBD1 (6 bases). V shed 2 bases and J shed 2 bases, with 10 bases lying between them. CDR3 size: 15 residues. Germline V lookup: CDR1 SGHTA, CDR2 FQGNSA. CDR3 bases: TGTGCCAGCAGCTTAAGGGGGTTAGGCAATCAGCCCCAGCATTTT. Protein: CASSLRGLGNQPQHF.

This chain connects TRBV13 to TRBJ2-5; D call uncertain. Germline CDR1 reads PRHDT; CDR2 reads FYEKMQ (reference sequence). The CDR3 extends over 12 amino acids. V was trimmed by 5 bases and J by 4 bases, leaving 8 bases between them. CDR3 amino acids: CASSALSETQYF. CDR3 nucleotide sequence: TGTGCCAGCAGCGCACTTTCAGAGACCCAGTACTTC.

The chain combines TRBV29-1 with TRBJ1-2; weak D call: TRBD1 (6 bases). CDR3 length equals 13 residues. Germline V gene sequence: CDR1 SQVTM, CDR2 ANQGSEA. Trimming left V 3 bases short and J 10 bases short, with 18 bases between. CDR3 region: CSVENGQPNAYTF. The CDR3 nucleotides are TGCAGCGTTGAGAATGGACAGCCAAACGCCTACACCTTC.

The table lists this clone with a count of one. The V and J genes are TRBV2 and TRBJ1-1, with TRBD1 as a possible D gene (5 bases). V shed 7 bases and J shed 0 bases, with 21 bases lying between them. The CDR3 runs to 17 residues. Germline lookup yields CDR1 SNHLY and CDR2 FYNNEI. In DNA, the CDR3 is TGTGCCAGCACTCCCCAGGGAAGGCAAGCATTGAACACTGAAGCTTTCTTT. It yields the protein CASTPQGRQALNTEAFF.

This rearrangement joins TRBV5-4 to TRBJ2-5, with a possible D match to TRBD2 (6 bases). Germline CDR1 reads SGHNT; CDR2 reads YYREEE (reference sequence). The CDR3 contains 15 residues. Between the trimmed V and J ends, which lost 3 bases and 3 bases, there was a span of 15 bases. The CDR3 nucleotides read TGTGCCAGCAGCTCCGGGGGTGCGGGGAAAGAGACCCAGTACTTC. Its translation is CASSSGGAGKETQYF.

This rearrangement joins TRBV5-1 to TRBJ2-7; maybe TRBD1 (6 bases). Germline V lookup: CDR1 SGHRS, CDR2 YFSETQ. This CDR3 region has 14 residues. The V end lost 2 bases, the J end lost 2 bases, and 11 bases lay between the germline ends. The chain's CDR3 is CASSFDRLAYEQYF. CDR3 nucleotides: TGCGCCAGCAGCTTCGACAGGTTAGCCTACGAGCAGTACTTC.

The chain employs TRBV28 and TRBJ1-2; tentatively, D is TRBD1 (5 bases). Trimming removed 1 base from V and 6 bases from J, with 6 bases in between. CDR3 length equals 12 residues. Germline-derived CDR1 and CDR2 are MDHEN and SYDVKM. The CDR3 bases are TGTGCCAGCAGTTTATCGACAGATGGCTACACCTTC. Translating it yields CASSLSTDGYTF.

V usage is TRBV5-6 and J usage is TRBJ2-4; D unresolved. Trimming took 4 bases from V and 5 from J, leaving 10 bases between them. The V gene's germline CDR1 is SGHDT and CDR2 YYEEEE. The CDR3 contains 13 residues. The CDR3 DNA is TGTGCCAGCAGCACCCCCCCAGAAAACATTCAGTACTTC. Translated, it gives CASSTPPENIQYF.

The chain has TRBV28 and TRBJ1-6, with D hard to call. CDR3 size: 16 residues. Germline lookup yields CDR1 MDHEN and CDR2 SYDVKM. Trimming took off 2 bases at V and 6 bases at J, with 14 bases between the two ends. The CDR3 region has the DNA TGTGCCAGCAGTTTAGGCGGGCGGGGATTTAATTCACCCCTCCACTTT. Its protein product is CASSLGGRGFNSPLHF.

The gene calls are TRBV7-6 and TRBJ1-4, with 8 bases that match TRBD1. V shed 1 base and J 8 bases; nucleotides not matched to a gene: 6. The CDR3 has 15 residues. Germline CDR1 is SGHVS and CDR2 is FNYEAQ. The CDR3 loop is CASSLGTGWDEKLFF. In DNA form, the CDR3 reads TGTGCCAGCAGCTTAGGGACAGGGTGGGACGAAAAACTGTTTTTT.

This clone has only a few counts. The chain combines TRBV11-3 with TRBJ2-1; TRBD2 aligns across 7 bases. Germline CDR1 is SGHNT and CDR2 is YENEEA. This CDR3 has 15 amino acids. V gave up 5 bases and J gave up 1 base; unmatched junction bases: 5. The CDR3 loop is CASSPQAGSYNEQFF. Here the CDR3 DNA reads TGTGCCAGCAGCCCACAAGCGGGGTCCTACAATGAGCAGTTCTTC. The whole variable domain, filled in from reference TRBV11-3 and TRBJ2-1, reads EAGVVQSPRYKIIEKKQPVAFWCNPISGHNTLYWYLQNLGQGPELLIRYENEEAVDDSQLPKDRFSAERLKGVDSTLKIQPAELGDSAVYLCASSPQAGSYNEQFFGPGTRLTVL.

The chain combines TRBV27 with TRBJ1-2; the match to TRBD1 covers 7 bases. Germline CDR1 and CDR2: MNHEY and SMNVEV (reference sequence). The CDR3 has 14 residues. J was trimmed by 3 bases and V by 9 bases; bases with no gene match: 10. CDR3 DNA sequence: TGTGCCAGAGCCGACTGGGACAGCTACTATGGCTACACCTTC. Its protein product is CARADWDSYYGYTF.

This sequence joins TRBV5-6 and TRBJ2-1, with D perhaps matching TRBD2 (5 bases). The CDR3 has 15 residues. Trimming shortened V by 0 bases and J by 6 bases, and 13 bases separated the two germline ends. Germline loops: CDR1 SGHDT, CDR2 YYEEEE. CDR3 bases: TGTGCCAGCAGCTTGGATGACTATCCCTTCAATGAGCAGTTCTTC. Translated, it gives CASSLDDYPFNEQFF.